This is a list of T cell receptor beta chains from one sample in a study of beta chain features in type 1 diabetes. Profiled with immunoSEQ multiplex PCR; TCRdb holds only in-frame clones, not every one. The sample lists 300,000 to 400,000 clones, 11% occurring once. Sample: naive CD4+ T cells from blood. Receptors were obtained from a woman in her thirties in good health. Both conserved end residues are part of each CDR3. The D gene is left open where the match is weak. Clone size appears in some rows only: once, few, many, or a class for an expanded clone.

TRBV6-5	few	TRBD2	15	TRBJ2-5	CASSYGLADGETQYF	TGTGCCAGCAGTTACGGGCTAGCGGACGGGGAGACCCAGTACTTC
TRBV28	.	TRBD1	14	TRBJ2-3	CASSSGQITDTQYF	TGTGCCAGCAGTTCGGGACAGATCACAGATACGCAGTATTTT
TRBV19	.	TRBD2	18	TRBJ2-3	CASSIEPGLAANTDTQYF	TGTGCCAGTAGTATAGAACCGGGACTAGCGGCAAACACAGATACGCAGTATTTT
TRBV25-1	few	TRBD1	13	TRBJ2-3	CASSEKDRGTQYF	TGTGCCAGCAGTGAAAAGGACAGGGGCACGCAGTATTTT
TRBV7-9	.	.	14	TRBJ1-1	CASSLETSDTEAFF	TGTGCCAGCAGCTTAGAGACTTCGGACACTGAAGCTTTCTTT
TRBV5-6	.	TRBD1	16	TRBJ2-1	CASSLFGTDSYNEQFF	TGTGCCAGCAGCTTATTCGGGACAGACTCCTACAATGAGCAGTTCTTC
TRBV27	few	.	16	TRBJ2-7	CASSRTFGTPTYEQYF	TGTGCCAGCAGTCGAACATTCGGGACACCGACCTACGAGCAGTACTTC
TRBV7-3	few	TRBD1	15	TRBJ1-2	CASSIDPGQVEGYTF	TGTGCCAGCAGCATAGACCCGGGACAGGTTGAAGGCTACACCTTC
TRBV19	.	TRBD2	14	TRBJ2-7	CASMGLAGGGEQYF	TGTGCCAGTATGGGACTAGCGGGAGGAGGCGAGCAGTACTTC
TRBV23-1	.	TRBD1	16	TRBJ2-7	CASSQSSGGCTYEQYF	TGCGCCAGCAGTCAATCGTCAGGGGGCTGTACGTACGAGCAGTACTTC
TRBV5-1	few	TRBD2	15	TRBJ2-3	CASSVSGMATDTQYF	TGCGCCAGCAGCGTTAGCGGGATGGCGACAGATACGCAGTATTTT
TRBV6-6	few	TRBD1	16	TRBJ2-6	CASRGQGATGANVLTF	TGTGCCAGCAGGGGACAGGGGGCTACTGGGGCCAACGTCCTGACTTTC
TRBV6-5	.	TRBD2	15	TRBJ2-2	CASYGGALSTGELFF	TGTGCCAGTTACGGGGGGGCTCTGAGCACCGGGGAGCTGTTTTTT
TRBV27	few	.	13	TRBJ2-7	CASSLATTYEQYF	TGTGCCAGCAGTTTAGCCACAACCTACGAGCAGTACTTC
TRBV5-1	few	TRBD2	17	TRBJ2-3	CASSPGLAGGRTDTQYF	TGCGCCAGCAGTCCTGGACTAGCGGGAGGACGCACAGATACGCAGTATTTT
TRBV29-1	.	.	12	TRBJ2-2	CSGAGAAGELFF	TGCAGTGGGGCAGGGGCAGCCGGGGAGCTGTTTTTT
TRBV5-4	.	TRBD2	18	TRBJ2-7	CASTSKLGGRNRSYEQYF	TGTGCCAGCACCTCGAAGTTGGGCGGGAGAAATAGAAGCTACGAGCAGTACTTC
TRBV10-3	.	.	15	TRBJ2-7	CAISGVSGVSYEQYF	TGTGCCATCAGTGGGGTATCCGGGGTTTCCTACGAGCAGTACTTC
TRBV28	.	TRBD2	16	TRBJ2-7	CASSLGGWAGGNEQYF	TGTGCCAGCAGTTTAGGTGGATGGGCGGGAGGTAACGAGCAGTACTTC
TRBV5-4	few	TRBD2	17	TRBJ2-5	CASSLTRGLAGQETQYF	TGTGCCAGCAGCTTGACCAGGGGACTAGCGGGACAAGAGACCCAGTACTTC
TRBV10-3	.	.	16	TRBJ2-5	CAISAPGMGSQETQYF	TGTGCCATCAGTGCTCCGGGGATGGGGTCACAAGAGACCCAGTACTTC
TRBV28	once	.	14	TRBJ1-1	CASSLWQGSTEAFF	TGTGCCAGCAGTTTATGGCAGGGGAGCACTGAAGCTTTCTTT
TRBV19	.	TRBD2	15	TRBJ2-2	CASTFRAGETGELFF	TGTGCCAGTACCTTCCGGGCGGGAGAGACCGGGGAGCTGTTTTTT
TRBV20-1	.	.	11	TRBJ2-7	CSARDNYEQYF	TGCAGTGCTAGAGACAACTACGAGCAGTACTTC
TRBV5-4	few	TRBD2	17	TRBJ2-2	CASSSFQTSGNPGELFF	TGTGCCAGCAGCTCCTTTCAGACTAGCGGGAACCCCGGGGAGCTGTTTTTT
TRBV6-5	.	TRBD1	13	TRBJ1-2	CASSRQGHYGYTF	TGTGCCAGCAGCAGACAGGGTCACTATGGCTACACCTTC
TRBV7-9	.	.	14	TRBJ2-7	CASSFTGLGYEQYF	TGTGCCAGCAGCTTCACGGGACTTGGCTACGAGCAGTACTTC
TRBV28	.	TRBD1	15	TRBJ1-1	CASNPPGQGIGEAFF	TGTGCCAGCAATCCCCCTGGACAGGGGATAGGTGAAGCTTTCTTT
TRBV25-1	few	.	13	TRBJ1-5	CASSITGNQPQHF	TGTGCCAGCAGTATAACAGGAAACCAGCCCCAGCATTTT
TRBV7-9	.	.	18	TRBJ2-3	CASDRLRGGLGFTDTQYF	TGTGCCAGCGACAGGTTGAGGGGAGGACTAGGCTTCACAGATACGCAGTATTTT
TRBV14	few	TRBD2	15	TRBJ2-1	CASSQREDLYNEQFF	TGTGCCAGCAGCCAGCGGGAGGACCTATACAATGAGCAGTTCTTC
TRBV18	few	TRBD2	15	TRBJ2-7	CASSPLSGRADEQYF	TGTGCCAGCTCACCACTTAGCGGGAGGGCTGACGAGCAGTACTTC
TRBV30	few	.	13	TRBJ1-1	CAWSVTANTEAFF	TGTGCCTGGAGTGTCACAGCGAACACTGAAGCTTTCTTT
TRBV7-7	.	.	13	TRBJ1-4	CASSLTENEKLFF	TGTGCTAGCAGCTTGACGGAGAATGAAAAACTGTTTTTT
TRBV28	.	.	15	TRBJ2-7	CASSLKTGFPYEQYF	TGTGCCAGCAGTTTAAAGACTGGGTTTCCCTACGAGCAGTACTTC
TRBV19	few	.	12	TRBJ2-1	CASSIVAREQFF	TGTGCCAGTAGTATAGTTGCCCGGGAGCAGTTCTTC
TRBV9	once	.	16	TRBJ2-5	CASSVAGGSRGETQYF	TGTGCCAGCAGCGTAGCTGGGGGCTCACGGGGAGAGACCCAGTACTTC
TRBV18	.	TRBD1	14	TRBJ2-1	CASSPGQGADEQFF	TGTGCCAGCTCACCGGGACAGGGGGCGGATGAGCAGTTCTTC
TRBV4-3	few	TRBD1	14	TRBJ1-4	CASSSGQSNEKLFF	TGCGCCAGCAGCTCGGGACAGTCCAATGAAAAACTGTTTTTT
TRBV2	few	TRBD2	14	TRBJ2-2	CASSAGGNTGELFF	TGTGCCAGCAGTGCGGGGGGAAACACCGGGGAGCTGTTTTTT
TRBV2	few	.	14	TRBJ2-3	CASSDNLSGTPQYF	TGTGCCAGCAGTGACAACCTTTCGGGGACTCCACAGTATTTT
TRBV7-6	few	.	15	TRBJ1-5	CASSLNGESNQPQHF	TGTGCCAGCAGCTTAAATGGGGAGAGCAATCAGCCCCAGCATTTT
TRBV9	.	.	13	TRBJ2-4	CASSVNSQSIQYF	TGTGCCAGCAGCGTAAACAGCCAAAGCATTCAGTACTTC
TRBV29-1	.	.	15	TRBJ2-2	CSVEYGRTNTGELFF	TGCAGCGTTGAATATGGCAGGACGAACACCGGGGAGCTGTTTTTT
TRBV18	few	.	15	TRBJ2-1	CASSPAVAVGYEQFF	TGTGCCAGCTCACCGGCCGTAGCGGTTGGGTATGAGCAGTTCTTC
TRBV28	few	TRBD1	14	TRBJ2-3	CASRGTGSTDTQYF	TGTGCCAGCAGGGGGACAGGGAGCACAGATACGCAGTATTTT
TRBV28	.	.	16	TRBJ2-5	CASSLGGARILETQYF	TGTGCCAGCAGTTTGGGGGGAGCCAGGATATTAGAGACCCAGTACTTC
TRBV28	.	TRBD1	14	TRBJ2-7	CASVSSDRGYEQYF	TGTGCCAGCGTATCTTCGGACAGGGGCTACGAGCAGTACTTC
TRBV18	few	.	16	TRBJ2-7	CASSPPQGEAFYEQYF	TGTGCCAGCTCACCACCTCAGGGTGAGGCTTTTTACGAGCAGTACTTC
TRBV11-2	few	TRBD2	14	TRBJ2-5	CASRFLAVQETQYF	TGTGCCAGCAGATTTCTAGCGGTCCAAGAGACCCAGTACTTC
TRBV19	few	TRBD2	15	TRBJ2-1	CASSPTSGSTNEQFF	TGTGCCAGTAGTCCTACTAGCGGGAGTACGAATGAGCAGTTCTTC
TRBV19	few	.	14	TRBJ1-2	CASSMFGADYGYTF	TGTGCCAGTAGTATGTTTGGGGCGGACTATGGCTACACCTTC
TRBV28	.	TRBD2	15	TRBJ2-7	CASSSPGGGMYEQYF	TGTGCCAGCAGTTCACCGGGGGGGGGCATGTACGAGCAGTACTTC
TRBV27	few	TRBD2	16	TRBJ2-7	CASRGLAGPITYEQYF	TGTGCCAGCAGAGGACTAGCGGGTCCTATCACCTACGAGCAGTACTTC
TRBV7-3	.	.	13	TRBJ2-5	CASSPNPQETQYF	TGTGCCAGCAGCCCAAATCCCCAAGAGACCCAGTACTTC